This TCR beta chain came from a study of PD-1 blockade in classical Hodgkin lymphoma. Method: immunoSEQ multiplex PCR; TCRdb's copy keeps in-frame clones and lacks some. Of about 12,000 clones listed, roughly 90% were seen once; the top ten hold about 1%. Time point here: cycle 4 day 1 (C4D1), after 6 weeks of nivolumab. Exposure to brentuximab vedotin varied, and each patient had relapsed following autologous stem cell transplantation. Isolation of CD4+ T cells from thawed PBMCs was performed by magnetic negative selection. Germline values: CDR1 SGHVS, CDR2 FQNEAQ. Deletions cut 2 bases from V and 2 bases from J, with 13 bases between. The CDR3 runs to 15 residues.

The TCR originated in a human donor with classical Hodgkin lymphoma. V usage is TRBV7-8 and J usage is TRBJ2-7; D is uncertain. The sequencing used CD4+ T cells from blood, collected before the fourth cycle of nivolumab. CDR3 protein: CASSLLGVGPYEQYF. CDR3 nucleotides: TGTGCCAGCAGCTTACTTGGGGTCGGTCCCTACGAGCAGTACTTC. The variable domain in full, with the rest retrieved from reference TRBV7-8 and TRBJ2-7, is GAGVSQSPRYKVAKRGQDVALRCDPISGHVSLFWYQQALGQGPEFLTYFQNEAQLDKSGLPSDRFFAERPEGSVSTLKIQRTQQEDSAVYLCASSLLGVGPYEQYFGPGTRLTVT.